This T cell receptor (beta chain) was documented in a study of T cell responses to AZD1222 COVID-19 vaccine. Turning to the study itself: Second-dose recipients at about 4 or about 12 weeks were treated as one pooled group. Notes on the study in general: None of the repertoires were sampled until the peak T cell response had passed.

The assay was immunoSEQ multiplex PCR, and TCRdb's table has in-frame clones only and misses some. The repertoire holds 120,000 or so clones, with just over 85% as singletons. This clone was detected once. Its antigen remains unknown. V shed 3 bases and J shed 1 base, with 6 bases lying between them. The CDR3 is 13 amino acids. The germline gives CDR1 SGHDN, CDR2 FVKESK. The genes are TRBV14 and TRBJ1-1; no firm D call. The receptor comes from an adult in good health. The sample consisted of peripheral blood, taken on day 0 of AZD1222 vaccination. The CDR3 nucleotides read TGTGCCAGCAGCCAGAGTCGGAACACTGAAGCTTTCTTT. Translated: CASSQSRNTEAFF.